These 26 T cell receptor beta chains came from one sample sequenced in a study of T cells in Graves' hyperthyroidism and ophthalmopathy. It was RNA transcripts that yielded the amplified TCR beta CDR3 regions. In the first-round RT-PCR of the TCR CDR3, the HTBI primer set was used. TCRdb reprocessed the multiplex PCR reads via MiXCR and lists one record per CDR3 protein. Of about 300,000 distinct CDR3 sequences detected, 15% to 20% appear once; the ten largest clones hold about 35%. Sequencing was carried out using blood. These receptors were taken from a man aged 45-65 years with Graves' ophthalmopathy.

This clonotype was recorded at least ten times. This chain links TRBV28 with TRBJ2-1; 8 bases line up with TRBD2. CDR1 and CDR2 from the germline V gene are MDHEN and SYDVKM. Trimming cost V 11 bases and J 6 bases; bases outside gene matches: 18. The CDR3 spans 16 residues. DNA for the CDR3: TGTGCCTGCTTTGAGGGTCCGGGAGGGCCCTTCAATGAGCAGTTCTTC. Translation: CACFEGPGGPFNEQFF.

Many counts were recorded for this clonotype. The V gene is TRBV10-2, the J gene TRBJ2-7, with D maybe TRBD2 (6 bases). This CDR3 is 18 amino acids long. With 2 bases removed from V and 0 bases from J, the gap between germline ends came to 20 bases. Germline values: CDR1 WSHSY, CDR2 SAAADI. CDR3 sequence: CASSEASGFGRASYEQYF. The CDR3 bases are TGCGCCAGCAGTGAGGCCAGCGGGTTCGGTCGAGCCTCCTACGAGCAGTACTTC.

In its sample, this clonotype was seen many times. J is TRBJ2-7 and V is TRBV11-3, with D tentatively TRBD2 (5 bases). CDR3 length equals 14 residues. Deletions cut 3 bases from V and 5 bases from J, with 14 bases between. Germline assignment: CDR1 SGHNT and CDR2 YENEEA. The CDR3 here is CASSLPGLTNEQYF. CDR3 nucleotides: TGTGCCAGCAGCTTGCCTGGACTGACAAACGAGCAGTACTTC. Based on the CDR3 plus reference TRBV11-3 and TRBJ2-7, the full variable domain is EAGVVQSPRYKIIEKKQPVAFWCNPISGHNTLYWYLQNLGQGPELLIRYENEEAVDDSQLPKDRFSAERLKGVDSTLKIQPAELGDSAVYLCASSLPGLTNEQYFGPGTRLTVT.

In this sample, this clonotype turned up a few times. The chain couples TRBV7-8 to TRBJ2-2; 7 bases are shared with TRBD1. Per germline, CDR1 SGHVS and CDR2 FQNEAQ. CDR3 length equals 15 residues. Germline trimming cut 5 bases from V and 0 bases from J; bases unmatched to any gene: 3. The CDR3 DNA follows: TGTGCCAGCAGCACACAGGGGCCGAACACCGGGGAGCTGTTTTTT. Translated: CASSTQGPNTGELFF.

The sample holds many counts of this clonotype. The rearrangement joins TRBV2 to TRBJ2-1; perhaps TRBD2 as D (6 bases). Trimming removed 4 bases at V and 0 bases at J, with 22 bases between. CDR3 length: 19 residues. Germline V gives CDR1 SNHLY, CDR2 FYNNEI. The CDR3 protein is CASSGVVGGGTSSYNEQFF. DNA of the CDR3: TGTGCCAGCAGTGGGGTGGTCGGCGGCGGGACCAGCTCCTACAATGAGCAGTTCTTC. Combining the CDR3 with reference TRBV2 and TRBJ2-1 gives the whole variable domain EPEVTQTPSHQVTQMGQEVILRCVPISNHLYFYWYRQILGQKVEFLVSFYNNEISEKSEIFDDQFSVERPDGSNFTLKIRSTKLEDSAMYFCASSGVVGGGTSSYNEQFFGPGTRLTVL.

The chain is built from TRBV6-5 and TRBJ2-4; 8 bases fit TRBD1. V shed 2 bases, J shed 1 base, and the junction held 7 bases outside the gene matches. Germline assignment: CDR1 MNHEY and CDR2 SVGAGI. CDR3 length: 17 residues. The CDR3 protein is CASSYVDRGLAKNIQYF. The CDR3, as DNA: TGTGCCAGCAGTTACGTCGACAGGGGTTTGGCCAAAAACATTCAGTACTTC.

This clonotype was recorded once. J is TRBJ2-2 and V is TRBV19; D gene uncertain. The CDR3 spans 14 residues. Trimming removed 6 bases at V and 0 bases at J, with 8 bases between. From germline, CDR1 is LNHDA and CDR2 SQIVND (reference sequence). CDR3 in DNA: TGTGCCAGTAGGTTAGGAGCGAACACCGGGGAGCTGTTTTTT. Its translation is CASRLGANTGELFF.

The chain combines TRBV30 with TRBJ1-2; 7 bases map to TRBD1. The CDR3 totals 16 residues. V was pared by 2 bases and J by 4 bases, with 13 bases of the junction left unmatched. Per the germline V gene, CDR1 is GTSNPN and CDR2 is SVGIG (reference sequence). CDR3 region: CAWSRARGAVSYGYTF. The CDR3 DNA is TGTGCCTGGAGTAGGGCCAGGGGGGCGGTTAGCTATGGCTACACCTTC.

The CDR3 nucleotides are TGTGCCAGCAGTCGCTCGGGACAAAGCTCTGGAAACACCATATATTTT. It yields the protein CASSRSGQSSGNTIYF. The chain recombines TRBV6-1 with TRBJ1-3; weak D call: TRBD1 (6 bases). The germline V and J ends were trimmed by 5 bases and 0 bases, with 14 bases remaining between them. This CDR3 has 16 residues. Germline assignment: CDR1 MNHNS and CDR2 SASEGT.

This clonotype occurred many times. The V gene is TRBV5-6, the J gene TRBJ1-1; D is perhaps TRBD1 (6 bases). The CDR3 extends over 15 amino acids. V was trimmed by 8 bases and J by 3 bases, leaving 20 bases between them. Germline V gene lookup returns CDR1 SGHDT and CDR2 YYEEEE. The CDR3, as DNA: TGTGCCAGTAACAGGGTCGAGAGAAGGTACACTGAAGCTTTCTTT. This sequence encodes CASNRVERRYTEAFF. Full variable domain (missing parts from reference TRBV5-6 and TRBJ1-1): DAGVTQSPTHLIKTRGQQVTLRCSPKSGHDTVSWYQQALGQGPQFIFQYYEEEERQRGNFPDRFSGHQFPNYSSELNVNALLLGDSALYLCASNRVERRYTEAFFGQGTRLTVV.

This clonotype was detected ten times or more. The rearrangement links TRBV5-1 to TRBJ2-5, with D perhaps being TRBD1 or TRBD2 (5 bases each). V was pared by 4 bases and J by 4 bases, with 20 bases between. Germline CDR1 is SGHRS and CDR2 is YFSETQ. The CDR3 length is 16 residues. CDR3 amino acids: CASSRTAGTVRETQYF. Written as DNA, the CDR3 is TGCGCCAGCAGCAGAACCGCCGGGACGGTCCGAGAGACCCAGTACTTC.

This clonotype turned up a few times. The J gene is TRBJ2-7, the V gene TRBV20-1; 7 bases are a match to TRBD2. V gave up 5 bases and J gave up 2 bases; unmatched junction bases: 9. From germline, CDR1 is DFQATT and CDR2 SNEGSKA (reference sequence). The CDR3 is 14 residues long. The CDR3 DNA follows: TGCAGTGCTTCCGGGACTATCCGGACCTACGAGCAGTACTTC. Protein product: CSASGTIRTYEQYF.

This clonotype occurred a few times. V is TRBV6-4 and J is TRBJ2-6; D might be TRBD1 (6 bases). Germline CDR1 is MRHNA and CDR2 is SNTAGT. Trimming pared 0 bases from V and 0 bases from J, leaving 15 bases between. This CDR3 has 19 amino acids. CDR3 region: CASSDSIMGHHSGANVLTF. The CDR3 DNA is TGTGCCAGCAGTGACTCTATAATGGGACACCACTCTGGGGCCAACGTCCTGACTTTC.

This clonotype came up many times. V and J are TRBV2 and TRBJ2-7; 10 bases align to TRBD1. Germline-derived CDR1 and CDR2 are SNHLY and FYNNEI. This CDR3 spans 13 amino acids. V trimming: 5 bases; J trimming: 6 bases; junction bases outside the gene matches: 4. The CDR3 is CASSSTGGFEQYF. The CDR3 DNA sequence: TGTGCCAGCAGTTCGACAGGGGGCTTCGAGCAGTACTTC. Filled out from reference TRBV2 and TRBJ2-7, the complete variable domain reads EPEVTQTPSHQVTQMGQEVILRCVPISNHLYFYWYRQILGQKVEFLVSFYNNEISEKSEIFDDQFSVERPDGSNFTLKIRSTKLEDSAMYFCASSSTGGFEQYFGPGTRLTVT.

This clonotype was observed a single time. The chain couples TRBV6-1 to TRBJ2-7; the D is unclear. Germline CDR1 is MNHNS and CDR2 is SASEGT. The CDR3 covers 13 residues. V gave up 8 bases and J gave up 0 bases, with 11 bases separating them. In nucleotides, the CDR3 is TGTGCCAGCTCAAGCGTAAGCTCCTACGAGCAGTACTTC. Translation: CASSSVSSYEQYF.

V and J are TRBV29-1 and TRBJ2-7; 8 nucleotides align to TRBD1. Germline CDR1 and CDR2: SQVTM and ANQGSEA. The ends lost 5 bases at V and 2 bases at J; junction bases unmatched: 5. The CDR3 has 13 residues. CDR3 sequence (DNA): TGCAGCGTTTTACAGGGGGGAACCTACGAGCAGTACTTC. Its protein is CSVLQGGTYEQYF.

In its sample, this clonotype was seen many times. The J gene is TRBJ2-1, the V gene TRBV12-3 or TRBV12-4; 12 bases are shared with TRBD2. The J segment lost 2 bases and the V segment lost 3 bases, leaving 5 bases of the junction unmatched. CDR3 length: 17 amino acids. The CDR3 region is CASSLTSGRVTYNEQFF. The DNA for the CDR3 is TGTGCCAGCAGTTTGACTAGCGGGAGAGTAACCTACAATGAGCAGTTCTTC.

V is TRBV5-5 and J is TRBJ2-7; D unclear. Trimming pared 1 base from V and 2 bases from J, leaving 10 bases between. Germline loops: CDR1 SGHKS, CDR2 YYEKEE (reference sequence). This CDR3 contains 14 residues. CDR3 amino acids: CASSLPPGAYEQYF. The CDR3, as DNA: TGTGCCAGCAGCTTGCCGCCAGGAGCCTACGAGCAGTACTTC.

This clonotype was counted ten times or more. The chain uses TRBV11-2 and TRBJ1-1, with D possibly matching TRBD1 (6 bases). The CDR3 runs to 14 residues. The V end lost 3 bases, the J end lost 4 bases, and 12 bases lay between the germline ends. Germline CDR1 SGHAT, CDR2 FQNNGV. The CDR3 DNA is TGTGCCAGCAGCTTGGCAGGGGCTTTCACTGAAGCTTTCTTT. It translates to CASSLAGAFTEAFF.

The chain joins TRBV19 to TRBJ1-2; the match to TRBD1 covers 7 bases. This CDR3 is 15 amino acids long. V lost 3 bases to trimming and J lost 4 bases; unmatched junction nucleotides: 8. Germline lookup yields CDR1 LNHDA and CDR2 SQIVND (reference sequence). CDR3 sequence reads: CASSIAGQLSYGYTF. CDR3 DNA sequence: TGTGCCAGTAGTATCGCGGGACAGCTTTCCTATGGCTACACCTTC. Supplemented by reference TRBV19 and TRBJ1-2, the full variable domain reads DGGITQSPKYLFRKEGQNVTLSCEQNLNHDAMYWYRQDPGQGLRLIYYSQIVNDFQKGDIAEGYSVSREKKESFPLTVTSAQKNPTAFYLCASSIAGQLSYGYTFGSGTRLTVV.

This clonotype was seen repeatedly, ten times or more. The chain combines TRBV7-7 with TRBJ2-7, with 7 bases lining up with TRBD2. The V gene's germline CDR1 is SSHAT and CDR2 FNYEAQ (reference sequence). This CDR3 has 15 residues. CDR3 residues: CASPIYRGGTYEQYF. CDR3 nucleotides: TGTGCTAGCCCAATATACCGGGGAGGGACCTACGAGCAGTACTTC.

This clonotype has just a few counts. CDR3 sequence: CASSGTHQFRQGDDYNSPLHF. The DNA for the CDR3 is TGCGCCAGCAGTGGAACCCACCAGTTTCGACAGGGGGATGACTATAATTCACCCCTCCACTTT. The chain has TRBV10-1 and TRBJ1-6; TRBD1 matches at 9 bases. V lost 4 bases and J lost 3; bases outside the gene matches: 19. The CDR3 consists of 21 residues. The germline V gene encodes CDR1 WNHNN and CDR2 SYGVQD (reference sequence).

This clonotype showed up just a few times. This rearrangement joins TRBV6-1 to TRBJ1-6; no clear D gene. The V gene's germline CDR1 is MNHNS and CDR2 SASEGT. Between the trimmed V and J ends, which lost 5 bases and 3 bases, there was a span of 8 bases. There are 14 residues in the CDR3. The CDR3 DNA is TGTGCCAGCAGTAGGGAAAGCTATAATTCACCCCTCCACTTT. It yields the protein CASSRESYNSPLHF.

This rearrangement joins TRBV14 to TRBJ2-7; 8 bases map to TRBD2. The J call may be mistaken, given a closer DNA end match to TRBJ2-1. Germline loops: CDR1 SGHDN, CDR2 FVKESK. The CDR3 spans 15 residues. CDR3 protein: CASSQPGTSIYEQFF. CDR3 DNA sequence: TGTGCCAGCAGCCAACCGGGGACTAGTATTTACGAGCAGTTCTTC.

The V gene is TRBV29-1, the J gene TRBJ1-1, with D possibly being TRBD1 (6 bases). The CDR3 is made up of 14 amino acids. The germline V and J ends were trimmed by 7 bases and 1 base, with 16 bases remaining between them. In germline, CDR1 is SQVTM, CDR2 ANQGSEA. CDR3 residues: CSAGAGGRNTEAFF. CDR3 sequence (DNA): TGCAGCGCTGGGGCGGGGGGCCGGAACACTGAAGCTTTCTTT. The entire variable domain, with the rest obtained from reference TRBV29-1 and TRBJ1-1, is as follows: SAVISQKPSRDICQRGTSLTIQCQVDSQVTMMFWYRQQPGQSLTLIATANQGSEATYESGFVIDKFPISRPNLTFSTLTVSNMSPEDSSIYLCSAGAGGRNTEAFFGQGTRLTVV.

This clonotype was detected only a few times. This rearrangement joins TRBV10-3 to TRBJ2-7; D may be TRBD1 or TRBD2 (5 bases each). The germline V gene has CDR1 ENHRY and CDR2 SYGVKD. The V gene lost 8 bases and the J gene lost 5 bases, with 10 bases spanning the gap. This CDR3 contains 11 residues. For the CDR3, the DNA is TGTGCCATCCGGGACGTCGACGAGCAGTACTTC. Its translation is CAIRDVDEQYF.